This is a list of T cell receptor beta chains from one sample in a study of blood T cell repertoires in COVID-19. Here immunoSEQ multiplex PCR was the method, and the copy in TCRdb shows in-frame clones only, minus some. Of approximately 240,000 clones in the sample, 65% to 90% were seen once. The sequencing sample was made of peripheral blood. These receptors were collected from a woman aged 80 or older with active or convalescent COVID-19. Each CDR3 is given with its conserved first and last residue. The D gene is left open where the match is weak. For some rows the clone size is stated as once, few or many, or as a class when expanded; others skip it.

clone_size j_call d_call v_call cdr3_nt cdr3_aa
few TRBJ2-1 . TRBV5-4 TGTGCCAGCAGCTTGGGTGGGGGGAACTACAATGAGCAGTTCTTC CASSLGGGNYNEQFF
. TRBJ1-2 . TRBV5-1 TGCGCCAGCAGCCCAGAAGGGTATCCAGGGGATGGCTACACCTTC CASSPEGYPGDGYTF
. TRBJ1-1 . TRBV2 TGTGCCAGCAGCAGTCGTGGCACTGAAGCTTTCTTT CASSSRGTEAFF
. TRBJ1-1 . TRBV28 TGTGCCAGCAGCCCTCCCGGGGTGAACACTGAAGCTTTCTTT CASSPPGVNTEAFF
. TRBJ1-6 . TRBV6-5 TGTGCCACGGATTTTTTCCAGGGTGGCAATTCACCCCTCCACTTT CATDFFQGGNSPLHF
. TRBJ2-1 . TRBV7-7 TGTGCTAGCAGCTTAGGGCTAGCGATAGACAATGAGCAGTTCTTC CASSLGLAIDNEQFF
. TRBJ1-6 . TRBV3-1/TRBV3-2 TGTGCCAGCAGCCAAGATTTCTTAGCATTAGGTTCACCCCTCCACTTT CASSQDFLALGSPLHF
. TRBJ2-3 TRBD2 TRBV10-3 TGTGCCAGCGCCCCTAGCGGGAGCACAGATACGCAGTATTTT CASAPSGSTDTQYF
. TRBJ1-2 . TRBV5-4 TGTGCCAGCAGCCTCTATGGCTACACCTTC CASSLYGYTF
few TRBJ1-3 . TRBV27 TGTGCCAGCAGACGTACAGGTCTGACGGAGGGAAACACCATATATTTT CASRRTGLTEGNTIYF
. TRBJ1-2 TRBD1 TRBV5-5 TGTGCCAGCAGCCTGGGACAGTCCTATGGCTACACCTTC CASSLGQSYGYTF
. TRBJ1-3 . TRBV9 TGTGCCAGCAGCGTAGATACAGCGGCGATCTCTGGAAACACCATATATTTT CASSVDTAAISGNTIYF
. TRBJ2-3 TRBD2 TRBV30 TGTGCCTGGAGTATAGGACTAGCGGCCACAGATACGCAGTATTTT CAWSIGLAATDTQYF
. TRBJ2-2 . TRBV4-2 TGTGCCAGCAGCCAGAGGCCAGCGGGGAACACCGGGGAGCTGTTTTTT CASSQRPAGNTGELFF
once TRBJ2-5 . TRBV20-1 TGCAGTGCTAGTTCGGGGGTTGTTAGTTTCGAGACCCAGTACTTC CSASSGVVSFETQYF
. TRBJ2-3 . TRBV3-1/TRBV3-2 TGTGCCAGCAGCCGACTCAGGGGCACAGATACGCAGTATTTT CASSRLRGTDTQYF
. TRBJ1-2 . TRBV24-1 TGTGCCACCAGGACCGACGTAGGGGATGGCTACACCTTC CATRTDVGDGYTF
. TRBJ2-2 TRBD1 TRBV11-2 TGTGCCAGCAGCCCCGACAGGGGAACCGGGGAGCTGTTTTTT CASSPDRGTGELFF
once TRBJ1-6 . TRBV6-6 TGTGCCAGCACCCTCAGGCGTGATTCACCCCTCCACTTT CASTLRRDSPLHF
. TRBJ2-5 TRBD1 TRBV24-1 TGTGCCACCAGTGAGATAAGGACAGGGGGAGAGACCCAGTACTTC CATSEIRTGGETQYF
. TRBJ2-5 . TRBV11-2 TGTGCCAGCCGGCGTTCGGGAACCGAGACCCAGTACTTC CASRRSGTETQYF
. TRBJ2-1 TRBD1 TRBV5-6 TGTGCCAGCAGCTTGGTTGCGACAGGGCATCCTGAGCAGTTCTTC CASSLVATGHPEQFF
. TRBJ2-2 . TRBV7-6 TGTGCCAGCAGCTTAGAGCCGGAACAGTCCCCCGGGGAGCTGTTTTTT CASSLEPEQSPGELFF
. TRBJ1-1 . TRBV29-1 TGCAGCGCTGATGATCAGGGGTTCCACACTGAAGCTTTCTTT CSADDQGFHTEAFF
once TRBJ1-6 . TRBV7-6 TGTGCCAGCAGCAAGAGGGTTGTTAATTCACCCCTCCACTTT CASSKRVVNSPLHF
. TRBJ1-6 . TRBV6-5 TGTGCCAGCAGTTACTCAGGGGGTCCCCTCCACTTT CASSYSGGPLHF
. TRBJ1-4 TRBD1 TRBV18 TGTGCCAGCTCACCCGGGACAGGGGGCGCGAGTGAAAAACTGTTTTTT CASSPGTGGASEKLFF
. TRBJ2-2 . TRBV5-1 TGCGCCAGCAGCTTGGGGCACGCGAACACCGGGGAGCTGTTTTTT CASSLGHANTGELFF
. TRBJ1-1 TRBD1 TRBV6-6 TGTGCCAGCAGTTACTCCAGGACAGGGAACACTGAAGCTTTCTTT CASSYSRTGNTEAFF
. TRBJ2-5 TRBD2 TRBV5-1 TGCGCCAGCAGCTTGAGCCTAGCGGGGGGAGAGACCCAGTACTTC CASSLSLAGGETQYF
. TRBJ1-5 TRBD1 TRBV3-1/TRBV3-2 TGTGCCAGCAGCCCCGGACAGGGCTATCAGCCCCAGCATTTT CASSPGQGYQPQHF
. TRBJ2-1 TRBD1 TRBV5-6 TGTGCCAGCAGCTTGGTTTGGGACAGGGGGGATTTTGGCAATGAGCAGTTCTTC CASSLVWDRGDFGNEQFF
. TRBJ2-5 . TRBV2 TGTGCCAGGGCGCCGCCGGGACAAGAGACCCAGTACTTC CARAPPGQETQYF
. TRBJ1-2 TRBD1 TRBV28 TGTGCCAGCAGTTTATGGAGGGACAGGGCCAACTATGGCTACACCTTC CASSLWRDRANYGYTF
. TRBJ2-2 TRBD2 TRBV2 TGTGCCAGCAGTGAAGCTGCGGGGGGGCCCTTGGGGGAGCTGTTTTTT CASSEAAGGPLGELFF
. TRBJ2-1 TRBD2 TRBV2 TGTGCCAGCTCCGGGACTAGCGGAAATGAGCAGTTCTTC CASSGTSGNEQFF
. TRBJ1-2 . TRBV28 TGTGCCAGCAGCCAAAGGGGTAATGGCTACACCTTC CASSQRGNGYTF
. TRBJ2-1 TRBD2 TRBV5-4 TGTGCCAGCAGCTTGGCCACTAGCGGGGGGGACAATGAGCAGTTCTTC CASSLATSGGDNEQFF
. TRBJ2-3 TRBD1 TRBV2 TGTGCCAGCAGTCGTCCCGGGACAGGGAGCACAGATACGCAGTATTTT CASSRPGTGSTDTQYF
. TRBJ2-2 . TRBV7-9 TGTGCCAGCAGCCTTCAAGTCGCAGGGCCCGGGGAGCTGTTTTTT CASSLQVAGPGELFF
. TRBJ1-1 TRBD1 TRBV3-1/TRBV3-2 TGTGCCAGCAGCCAAGGAATGCAGGGGGGCACTGAAGCTTTCTTT CASSQGMQGGTEAFF
. TRBJ2-5 TRBD2 TRBV5-1 TGCGCCAGCAGCCCGCCGGGGCTAGCGGGAGTGGAGACCCAGTACTTC CASSPPGLAGVETQYF
. TRBJ1-1 TRBD1 TRBV9 TGTGCCAGCAGCGTAGCGCCCCAGGACAGGGCATCTTACACTGAAGCTTTCTTT CASSVAPQDRASYTEAFF
. TRBJ2-1 . TRBV5-1 TGCGCCAGCAGCTTGGCCCGGGTTACCGATGAGCAGTTCTTC CASSLARVTDEQFF
. TRBJ2-7 . TRBV7-9 TGTGCCAGCAGCTCCAGGATAGCGGAGGCCTACGAGCAGTACTTC CASSSRIAEAYEQYF
. TRBJ2-3 TRBD2 TRBV18 TGTGCCAGCTCACCAAGGGGCGGGAGCGGCACAGATACGCAGTATTTT CASSPRGGSGTDTQYF
. TRBJ1-5 . TRBV11-2 TGTGCCAGCAGCTTAGAAGGGGTCCTTAGCAATCAGCCCCAGCATTTT CASSLEGVLSNQPQHF
. TRBJ2-1 TRBD2 TRBV7-2 TGTGCCAGCAGCTTAGGTAGCGGGGGATACAATGAGCAGTTCTTC CASSLGSGGYNEQFF